This paragraph covers one TCR beta chain sequence. The data were obtained in a study of blood T cell repertoires in COVID-19. About the research overall: Sites across the United States, Italy and Spain contributed samples from acute and convalescent COVID-19. PBMCs, B-cell-depleted T cells, or T cells were the source of the cDNA or gDNA that made up the material.

Source study methods: Cell counts per sample came from amplifying reference gene primers. The table came from immunoSEQ multiplex PCR; TCRdb's copy has only in-frame clones and leaves some out. Clone size and the V and J calls come from that table; the DNA yielded D and trimming. The data show tens of thousands of clones, with approximately 89% seen just once and less than 30% held by the top ten. The specimen sequenced was peripheral blood. The receptor was derived from a woman aged 80 or older with acute or convalescent COVID-19.

Written as DNA, the CDR3 is TGTGCCAGCAGCCCCCTAAGGGGGAACACCGGGGAGCTGTTTTTT. As protein: CASSPLRGNTGELFF. This chain links TRBV3-1 (or the pseudogene TRBV3-2) with TRBJ2-2, with a weak D call TRBD1 (5 bases). This CDR3 contains 15 residues. The V end was cut by 4 bases, the J end by 1 base, with 10 bases between. Germline V gives CDR1 LGHDT, CDR2 YNNKEL (reference sequence).